This TCR beta chain derives from a study of T cell repertoires in cytomegalovirus infection (dated by TCRdb to between 2019 and 2020). Regarding the complete study: Donor HLA type was relevant to the analysis, as public TCR beta signatures indicated carriage of CMV infection together with the matching HLA type. Findings and caveats that apply to the study as a whole: The ex vivo response was dominated by HLA-C-restricted CMV-specific TCR beta clonotypes, which also provided the single most frequent clonotype in two of eight donors. Cumulative frequency of public TCR beta family members discriminated carriers of CMV infection plus the relevant HLA type in this cohort and an independent approximately 400-donor cohort.

Sequencing relied on an Illumina HiSeq 1500. TCRdb took the public reads, trimmed them with fastp at Q25, ran MiXCR for clone calling and kept in-frame beta chains. Every CDR3 protein is listed once, alongside the most common genes and DNA of its rows. This sample gives around 530,000 distinct CDR3 sequences in total; roughly 29% of them show up just once. The top ten constitute 13% of the sample. This clonotype was counted ten times or more. Which antigen it targets is not known. No base-level quality is on record; no much larger clone is a single base apart. Counted from cysteine to phenylalanine, this CDR3 has 15 amino acids. The CDR3 DNA has 45 bases and is translated from base 1. At the junction V is shortened by 6 bases and J by 1 base; bases outside the gene matches: 6. Based on the germline V gene, the CDR1 and CDR2 sequences are SGHVS and FQNEAQ.

This chain is built from TRBV7-8 and TRBJ1-1; TRBD1 matches 9 bases in the middle. The material sequenced was PBMCs. The source is a human donor in good health (CMV status not recorded). Some clones in this sample may be carry-over from other donors' samples. The CDR3 is CASSYSDRGNTEAFF. The sequence in DNA is TGTGCCAGCAGTTACTCGGACAGGGGGAACACTGAAGCTTTCTTT.